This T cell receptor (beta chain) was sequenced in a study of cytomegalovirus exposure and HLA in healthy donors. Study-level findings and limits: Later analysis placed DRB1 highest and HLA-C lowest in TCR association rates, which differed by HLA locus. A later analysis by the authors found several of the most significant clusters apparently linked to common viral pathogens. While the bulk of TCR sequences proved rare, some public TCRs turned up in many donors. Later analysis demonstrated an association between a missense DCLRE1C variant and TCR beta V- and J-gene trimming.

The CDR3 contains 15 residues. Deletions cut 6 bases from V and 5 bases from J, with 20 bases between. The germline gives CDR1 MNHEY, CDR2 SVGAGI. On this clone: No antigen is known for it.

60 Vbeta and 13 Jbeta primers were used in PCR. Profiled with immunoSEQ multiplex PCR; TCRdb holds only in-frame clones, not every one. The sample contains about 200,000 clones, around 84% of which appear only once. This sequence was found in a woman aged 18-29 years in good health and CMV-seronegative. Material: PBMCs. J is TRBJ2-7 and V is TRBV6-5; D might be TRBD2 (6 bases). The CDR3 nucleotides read TGTGCCAGCAGAGGTCCAATCCGGGACTCTCACGAGCAGTACGTC. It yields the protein CASRGPIRDSHEQYV.